The present T cell receptor beta chain was sequenced within a study of blood T cell repertoires in COVID-19. Study context: The United States, Italy and Spain provided the acute and convalescent COVID-19 samples. PBMCs, B-cell-depleted T cells, or T cells provided the cDNA or gDNA that made up the material.

Germline loops: CDR1 SEHNR, CDR2 FQNEAQ (reference sequence). CDR3 length equals 12 residues. V was pared by 5 bases and J by 5 bases, with 10 bases between. Participant ages covered about 18 to 100 years across 24 US areas. The method was immunoSEQ multiplex PCR; TCRdb's version includes in-frame clones alone and lacks a portion of them. The repertoire consists of under 300,000 clones, with 75% to 90% occurring once and the leading ten covering approximately 2%. The V call is TRBV7-9, the J call TRBJ2-7; the D is unclear. The source of this sequence is a woman between 50 and 59 years old who had recovered from COVID-19. Sequenced material: PBMCs or T cells enriched from blood (not recorded which). CDR3 DNA: TGTGCCAGCAGCACTCCAGAGGACGAGCAGTACTTC. This sequence encodes CASSTPEDEQYF.